This T cell receptor (beta chain) was sequenced in a study of blood T cell repertoires in COVID-19 (dated by TCRdb to the early 2020s). Study-level background: Samples covering the acute and convalescent phases of COVID-19 were provided by collaborators in the United States, Italy and Spain. Sample metadata almost always included a de-identified subject ID, COVID-19 status, age in years and sex. The repertoires were released in a freely available public database meant as a resource for research on the immune response to SARS-CoV-2. Samples came from the ongoing ImmuneRACE study (first 160 participants) plus 1,254 subjects from 6 global collaborators. The prospective study material was composed of cDNA or gDNA derived from T cells, B-cell-depleted T cells, or PBMCs. Deeply sampled blood TCRbeta repertoires from subjects exposed to, actively infected with, or recovered from COVID-19 were included in the dataset. HLA class I and class II types, where available, came from metadata supplied by the sample provider rather than from assay-based typing. Study-wide conclusions, independent of this receptor: The amount of clinical and demographic metadata varied by source and participant and was provided uncurated.

Trimming takes 4 bases from V and 2 bases from J, and the germline ends sit 12 bases apart. Via the germline V gene, CDR1 is MRHNA and CDR2 SNTAGT. Including cysteine and phenylalanine, the CDR3 has 14 amino acids. The kept DNA is CDR3 alone, 42 bases in frame from the first base. Points on this clone: Its target antigen remains unknown. It has no much larger one-base neighbor in the sample; base qualities were not kept.

The collaborating institutions used their own protocols to collect whole blood in K2EDTA tubes. For TCRbeta analysis, collaborator samples were shipped as frozen whole blood, as isolated PBMCs, or as DNA extracted from either sample type. TCRbeta CDR3 regions were amplified from genomic DNA by means of the immunoSEQ Assay, a bias-controlled multiplex PCR. Per the source publication's procedure: Nucleated cell counts per sample were estimated from amplification of reference gene primers within the assay. To quantify the absolute abundance of each unique TCRbeta CDR3 rearrangement, sequence reads were collapsed and filtered. For each sample, productive Simpson clonality was calculated by taking the square root of Simpson's diversity index across productive rearrangements. The clones in this table, taken by TCRdb from immuneACCESS, are in-frame only. Not every clone is retained; where verified, under half of the shortfall comes from an unresolved V gene, and the cause of the rest is unknown. That table furnishes V, J and clone size, whereas the DNA furnished D and trimming. For this sample the table gives 97,000 or so clones, of which 84% were detected only once. 7.5% to 10% of the sample goes to the ten largest clones.

The specimen was peripheral blood. This receptor was taken from a man between 35 and 55 years old with active or convalescent COVID-19. The chain couples TRBV6-4 to TRBJ2-7; the D region possibly corresponds to TRBD2 (5 bases align). The sequenced DNA: TGTGCCAGCAGTGCCCGAGCCGGGGCCTACGAGCAGTACTTC. Translation gives CASSARAGAYEQYF.